The 23 T cell receptor beta chains listed next were all sequenced from one sample in a study of human T cells and chemical hapten exposure. Time point given: pre-sensitization, week 0. Regarding treatment: therapeutic diphenylcyclopropenone sensitization with weekly scalp DPC. TCRdb reprocessed the RACE reads via MiXCR and lists one record per CDR3 protein. This sample has about 110,000 distinct CDR3 sequences, with roughly 12% found just once. This material consisted of whole blood, taken in connection with sensitization to the hapten diphenylcyclopropenone (DPC). All receptors come from a woman aged 45 to 65 with alopecia areata. Some clones in this sample may be carry-over from other donors' samples.

Only a few counts were recorded for this clonotype. The chain employs TRBV21-1 and TRBJ2-3; the table's D call TRBD1 went unverified against the DNA. TRBV21-1 is designated a pseudogene. The CDR3 sequence is 18 residues long. The CDR3 DNA sequence: TGTGCCAGCAGCAATACAAAGGGGACGGCGACTAGCACAGATACGCAGTATTTT. Its protein is CASSNTKGTATSTDTQYF.

This chain links TRBV6-1 with TRBJ2-3; D gene unclear. Germline V gives CDR1 MNHNS, CDR2 SASEGT. The V and J ends lost 8 bases and 2 bases respectively, with 5 bases between them. The CDR3 is 11 residues long. CDR3 region: CASYYTDTQYF. The CDR3 DNA sequence: TGTGCCAGCTATTACACAGATACGCAGTATTTT.

This chain uses TRBV28 with TRBJ2-3; TRBD2 aligns across 12 bases. V gave up 8 bases and J gave up 5 bases; unmatched junction bases: 11. CDR1 MDHEN and CDR2 SYDVKM come from the germline V gene. This CDR3 spans 16 amino acids. CDR3 residues: CASSPASGRAEDTQYF. CDR3 nucleotides: TGTGCCAGCTCCCCAGCTAGCGGGAGGGCCGAAGATACGCAGTATTTT.

This clonotype has at least ten counts. The J gene is TRBJ1-1, the V gene TRBV5-1; the D gene is possibly TRBD1 (5 bases). The CDR3 covers 14 residues. Germline CDR1 reads SGHRS; CDR2 reads YFSETQ. Trimming took 0 bases from V and 6 from J, leaving 12 bases between them. This CDR3 is CASSLAGVKSEAFF. The DNA for the CDR3 is TGCGCCAGCAGCTTGGCGGGGGTAAAGTCTGAAGCTTTCTTT.

Ten or more counts support this clonotype. The rearrangement uses TRBV11-2 and TRBJ2-7; D unresolved. The CDR3 loop spans 12 amino acids. V was shortened by 4 bases and J by 4 bases, with 8 bases between the two germline ends. Germline CDR1 SGHAT, CDR2 FQNNGV. The CDR3: CASSSIAYEQYF. As DNA, the CDR3 is TGTGCCAGCAGCTCGATCGCATACGAGCAGTACTTC.

The V and J genes are TRBV5-4 and TRBJ1-1; the D is unclear. V was pared by 1 base and J by 0 bases, with 10 bases between. The CDR3 contains 15 residues. Germline V gene sequence: CDR1 SGHNT, CDR2 YYREEE (reference sequence). The CDR3 nucleotides are TGTGCCAGCAGCTTGAACCTACTATTGAACACTGAAGCTTTCTTT. Its protein is CASSLNLLLNTEAFF.

CDR3 amino acids: CASRPDRTSYEQYF. The CDR3 DNA reads TGTGCCAGCAGGCCAGACAGGACCTCCTACGAGCAGTACTTC. The chain combines TRBV28 with TRBJ2-7; tentatively, D is TRBD1 (6 bases). Germline assignment: CDR1 MDHEN and CDR2 SYDVKM. The CDR3 totals 14 residues. V shed 6 bases and J shed 0 bases, with 12 bases lying between them.

This clonotype was counted at least ten times. CDR3 nucleotide sequence: TGTGCCAGCTCAGGGTCTGGGGCCAACGTCCTGACTTTC. Its translation is CASSGSGANVLTF. V and J are TRBV7-9 and TRBJ2-6, with a possible D match to TRBD1 (5 bases). With 8 bases removed from V and 1 base from J, the gap between germline ends came to 6 bases. In germline, CDR1 is SEHNR, CDR2 FQNEAQ (reference sequence). This CDR3 has 13 amino acids.

This clonotype was recorded a few times. The chain uses TRBV5-1 and TRBJ2-3, with a weak D call TRBD2 (5 bases). The ends were cut back, 4 bases at V and 5 bases at J, with 17 bases in the middle. This CDR3 spans 15 amino acids. Germline CDR1 reads SGHRS; CDR2 reads YFSETQ. CDR3 protein: CASSTRLAGIDTQYF. In nucleotides, the CDR3 is TGCGCCAGCAGCACCCGTCTAGCAGGCATAGATACGCAGTATTTT.

Only a few counts were recorded for this clonotype. This rearrangement joins TRBV28 to TRBJ1-4, with no clear D. This CDR3 has 17 amino acids. Between the trimmed V and J ends, which lost 1 base and 6 bases, there was a span of 18 bases. Germline CDR1 and CDR2: MDHEN and SYDVKM. The CDR3 nucleotides read TGTGCCAGCAGTTTATCCTTTAATAGGGTAATAGATGAAAAACTGTTTTTT. It encodes CASSLSFNRVIDEKLFF. The whole variable domain, filled in from reference TRBV28 and TRBJ1-4, reads DVKVTQSSRYLVKRTGEKVFLECVQDMDHENMFWYRQDPGLGLRLIYFSYDVKMKEKGDIPEGYSVSREKKERFSLILESASTNQTSMYLCASSLSFNRVIDEKLFFGSGTQLSVL.

This clonotype was detected a few times. This chain connects TRBV28 to TRBJ2-7; 7 positions agree with TRBD1. Germline V gene data show CDR1 as MDHEN and CDR2 as SYDVKM. CDR3 length equals 14 residues. After removal of 6 bases from V and 2 bases from J, the junction contained 7 bases not matched to a gene. This CDR3 is CASRNPGQPYEQYF. DNA for the CDR3: TGTGCCAGCAGGAACCCGGGACAGCCCTACGAGCAGTACTTC.

V gene TRBV7-9 combines with J gene TRBJ2-4; D gene uncertain. V was clipped by 3 bases and J by 9 bases, with 12 bases between them. The CDR3 consists of 13 residues. CDR1 is SEHNR, CDR2 FQNEAQ, per germline (reference sequence). The CDR3 loop reads CASSLEGLAIQYF. CDR3 nucleotide sequence: TGTGCCAGCAGCTTGGAAGGGTTAGCCATTCAGTACTTC.

The V gene is TRBV14, the J gene TRBJ1-1; D gene ambiguous. The CDR3 has 14 residues. Germline loops: CDR1 SGHDN, CDR2 FVKESK. Trimming pared 5 bases from V and 5 bases from J, leaving 15 bases between. DNA for the CDR3: TGTGCCAGCAGCTCGAACCTACCAGTTACTGAAGCTTTCTTT. This gives the protein CASSSNLPVTEAFF.

J is TRBJ2-7 and V is TRBV27, with 10 bases lining up with TRBD1. Germline lookup yields CDR1 MNHEY and CDR2 SMNVEV (reference sequence). J was trimmed by 3 bases and V by 6 bases; bases with no gene match: 5. The CDR3 is made up of 14 amino acids. Here the CDR3 DNA reads TGTGCCAGCAGGGACAGGGGGATGCACTACGAGCAGTACTTC. Its translation is CASRDRGMHYEQYF.

The sample holds many counts of this clonotype. This chain joins TRBV18 and TRBJ1-6, with D hard to call. The CDR3 covers 16 residues. Looked up from germline, CDR1 is KGHSH and CDR2 is LQKENI. Trimming stripped 2 bases from V and 5 bases from J, with 13 bases between. CDR3 sequence (DNA): TGTGCCAGCTCACCAAGTCGGACTCTCGATAATTCACCCCTCCACTTT. Its translation: CASSPSRTLDNSPLHF. Combining the CDR3 with reference TRBV18 and TRBJ1-6 gives the whole variable domain NAGVMQNPRHLVRRRGQEARLRCSPMKGHSHVYWYRQLPEEGLKFMVYLQKENIIDESGMPKERFSAEFPKEGPSILRIQQVVRGDSAAYFCASSPSRTLDNSPLHFGNGTRLTVT.

This sequence joins TRBV10-3 and TRBJ2-6; possible D gene TRBD1, 6 bases. There are 14 residues in the CDR3. Trimming removed 10 bases from V and 0 bases from J, with 10 bases in between. Germline CDR1 reads ENHRY; CDR2 reads SYGVKD. The CDR3 region is CATADSSGANVLTF. Here the CDR3 DNA reads TGTGCCACCGCGGACAGCTCTGGGGCCAACGTCCTGACTTTC.

This clonotype appeared a few times. The rearrangement uses TRBV28 and TRBJ1-4, with 11 bases fitting TRBD1. V was clipped by 6 bases and J by 9 bases; unmatched bases: 6. The CDR3 runs to 14 residues. Germline V gives CDR1 MDHEN, CDR2 SYDVKM. The CDR3 loop is CASSLGQGAKKLFF. The CDR3, as DNA: TGTGCCAGCAGCCTAGGACAGGGGGCGAAAAAACTGTTTTTT. Full variable domain (remainder filled in from reference TRBV28 and TRBJ1-4): DVKVTQSSRYLVKRTGEKVFLECVQDMDHENMFWYRQDPGLGLRLIYFSYDVKMKEKGDIPEGYSVSREKKERFSLILESASTNQTSMYLCASSLGQGAKKLFFGSGTQLSVL.

At least ten counts were recorded for this clonotype. The chain has TRBV10-1 and TRBJ2-5; D might be TRBD2 (6 bases). Between the trimmed V and J ends, which lost 6 bases and 5 bases, there was a span of 19 bases. Germline lookup yields CDR1 WNHNN and CDR2 SYGVQD (reference sequence). The CDR3 length is 15 residues. CDR3 sequence (DNA): TGCGCCAGCAGCCGGGGGACCCCTGGTCAGGAGACCCAGTACTTC. Amino acid sequence: CASSRGTPGQETQYF.

Many counts were recorded for this clonotype. V is TRBV29-1 and J is TRBJ2-7, with no clear D. V lost 4 bases and J 5 bases, leaving 15 bases between the germline ends. The CDR3 consists of 13 residues. In germline, CDR1 is SQVTM, CDR2 ANQGSEA. The CDR3 loop is CSVGRTAFDEQYF. The CDR3 coding sequence is TGCAGCGTTGGACGGACCGCCTTCGACGAGCAGTACTTC.

The rearrangement links TRBV6-6 to TRBJ1-1; no clear D. Germline V gene data show CDR1 as MNHNY and CDR2 as SVGAGI (reference sequence). The V gene lost 6 bases and the J gene lost 3 bases, with 14 bases spanning the gap. The CDR3 has 14 residues. The CDR3 protein is CASRVQSSDTEAFF. CDR3 nucleotides: TGTGCCAGCAGGGTGCAGTCCTCCGACACTGAAGCTTTCTTT.

This clonotype came up a few times. V gene TRBV29-1 combines with J gene TRBJ1-1; a possible D gene is TRBD1 (5 bases). This CDR3 comprises 15 residues. Trimming left V 7 bases short and J 0 bases short, with 18 bases between. Germline values: CDR1 SQVTM, CDR2 ANQGSEA. This CDR3 is CSANPPGYMNTEAFF. DNA of the CDR3: TGCAGCGCCAACCCTCCAGGGTATATGAACACTGAAGCTTTCTTT.

This clonotype was detected a few times. The chain carries TRBV29-1 and TRBJ1-1; unclear D gene. Germline-derived CDR1 and CDR2 are SQVTM and ANQGSEA. This CDR3 is built from 10 residues. V was cut by 7 bases and J by 1 base, with 4 bases left in between. The CDR3 region is CSAANTEAFF. DNA for the CDR3: TGCAGCGCCGCGAACACTGAAGCTTTCTTT.

This clonotype has ten or more counts. The rearrangement joins TRBV29-1 to TRBJ1-1, with D tentatively TRBD1 (5 bases). Germline CDR1 and CDR2: SQVTM and ANQGSEA. The CDR3 totals 12 residues. The V end lost 7 bases, the J end lost 0 bases, and 9 bases lay between the germline ends. The CDR3 loop reads CSAATVNTEAFF. In nucleotides, the CDR3 is TGCAGCGCCGCGACAGTGAACACTGAAGCTTTCTTT. Full variable domain (rest looked up from reference TRBV29-1 and TRBJ1-1): SAVISQKPSRDICQRGTSLTIQCQVDSQVTMMFWYRQQPGQSLTLIATANQGSEATYESGFVIDKFPISRPNLTFSTLTVSNMSPEDSSIYLCSAATVNTEAFFGQGTRLTVV.